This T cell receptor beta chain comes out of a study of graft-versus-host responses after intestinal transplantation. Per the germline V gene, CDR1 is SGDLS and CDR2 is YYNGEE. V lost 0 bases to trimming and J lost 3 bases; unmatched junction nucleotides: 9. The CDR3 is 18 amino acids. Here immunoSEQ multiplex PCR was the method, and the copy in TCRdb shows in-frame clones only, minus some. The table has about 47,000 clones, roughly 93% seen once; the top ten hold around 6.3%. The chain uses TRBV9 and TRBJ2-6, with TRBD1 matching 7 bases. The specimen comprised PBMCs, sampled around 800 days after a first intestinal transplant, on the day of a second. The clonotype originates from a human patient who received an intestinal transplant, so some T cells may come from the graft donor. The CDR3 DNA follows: TGTGCCAGCAGCGTAGCGGGGACAGTTTCCGTTGGGGCCAACGTCCTGACTTTC. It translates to CASSVAGTVSVGANVLTF.